This T cell receptor beta chain comes out of a study of cytomegalovirus exposure and HLA in healthy donors. Study-wide background: Prior work identified about 120 million unique TCR beta sequences in about 179 million T cells.

Germline CDR1 LGHNA, CDR2 YNFKEQ. The CDR3 loop spans 18 amino acids. Trimming removed 0 bases from V and 0 bases from J, with 17 bases in between. The PCR used 60 Vbeta and 13 Jbeta primers. Here immunoSEQ multiplex PCR was the method, and the copy in TCRdb shows in-frame clones only, minus some. The sample contains approximately 170,000 clones, 80% to 90% of which appear only once. About this clone itself: Its antigen is undetermined.

Study-level findings and limits: Researchers reported that a few CMV-associated chains were confirmed in vitro as CMV antigen-specific.

The chain recombines TRBV4-2 with TRBJ1-2, with D tentatively TRBD1 (5 bases). The sample taken for sequencing was PBMCs. This receptor was obtained from a male donor in good health and CMV-seronegative. The CDR3 DNA is TGTGCCAGCAGCCAAGATTTGTCAGGGTTTTCGACTAACTATGGCTACACCTTC. Translation: CASSQDLSGFSTNYGYTF.